These T cell receptor beta chains were read from a single sample in a study of cytomegalovirus exposure and HLA in healthy donors. Assay: immunoSEQ multiplex PCR; the TCRdb copy retains only in-frame clones and omits some. The repertoire consists of tens of thousands of clones, with about 77% occurring once and the leading ten covering around 2.5%. Specimen: PBMCs. The receptors here all came from a male donor in good health and CMV-seropositive. The conserved cysteine and the conserved F or W are not part of the CDR3 here.

V: TRBV14
CDR3: ASSPWQGRGEAF

V: TRBV5-4
CDR3: ASSLVGQGAQDTQY

V: TRBV14
CDR3: ASSQNELNTQY

V: TRBV28
CDR3: ASSTGGTNTEAF

V: TRBV19
CDR3: ASRGPITEAF

V: TRBV4-1
CDR3: ASSPQGTGSTGELF

V: TRBV2
CDR3: ASSEFVGYT

V: TRBV9
CDR3: ASSASGRGTGELF

V: TRBV2
CDR3: ASSYDRGNTGELF

V: TRBV11-2
CDR3: ASFNGSRRHSGNTIY

V: TRBV9
CDR3: ASSVVPGGGELF

V: TRBV4-1
CDR3: ASSQDGTSTEQF

V: TRBV15
CDR3: ATSRGGTSASGANVLT

V: TRBV2
CDR3: ASERDLSGGFYEQY

V: TRBV2
CDR3: ASGQYNQPQH

V: TRBV6-1
CDR3: ASSEAGAEYEQY

V: TRBV6-1
CDR3: ASSESSGNTIY

V: TRBV25-1
CDR3: ASSEFGVQGNLYNEQF

V: TRBV9
CDR3: ASSVVTGGASGTGTGELF

V: TRBV5-1
CDR3: ASSLEEGRPSGNTIY

V: TRBV27
CDR3: ASSFISGEKLF

V: TRBV18
CDR3: ASSPPDRAEQY

V: TRBV5-4
CDR3: ASSLRTSGSSYEQY

V: TRBV19
CDR3: ASSIEPGTKYGYT

V: TRBV9
CDR3: ASSVVSGSVNEQF

V: TRBV25-1
CDR3: ASSDPGTGREKLF

V: TRBV27
CDR3: ASSLLSPTGLTSSAF

V: TRBV30
CDR3: AWSPSRTAAPDTQY

V: TRBV9
CDR3: ASSVVTSGTDTQY

V: TRBV18
CDR3: ASSQGVEQF

V: TRBV6-6
CDR3: ASRKTGQGIYEQY

V: TRBV9
CDR3: ASSVGQRSYEQY

V: TRBV30
CDR3: AWSVRETQY

V: TRBV19
CDR3: ASSISGSTDTQY

V: TRBV5-1
CDR3: ASSLTGVQNEKLF